The rows below give T cell receptor beta chains drawn from one sample of a study of human T cells and chemical hapten exposure. TCRdb reprocessed the RACE reads with MiXCR, giving one entry per CDR3 protein. The sample records fewer than 100,000 distinct CDR3 sequences, about 11% being singletons. This material consisted of whole blood, taken in connection with sensitization to the hapten diphenylcyclopropenone (DPC). The receptors were gathered from a woman aged 55-75 years with alopecia areata. Some clones in this sample may be carry-over from other donors' samples. CDR3s include the opening cysteine and the closing phenylalanine or tryptophan. Fields, in order: J gene, clone size, CDR3 length, V gene, D gene, CDR3 protein, CDR3 DNA. D genes are given only for firm matches. Not every row has a clone size; where given, it reads once, few, many or a size class.

j_gene: TRBJ1-6; abundance: few; len: 14; v_gene: TRBV3-1; d_gene: NA; CDR3aa: CASSQGGHLSPLHF; CDR3nt: TGTGCCAGCAGCCAAGGGGGACACCTTTCACCCCTCCACTTT
j_gene: TRBJ1-2; abundance: NA; len: 13; v_gene: TRBV5-1; d_gene: NA; CDR3aa: CVSSLDGFYGYTF; CDR3nt: TGCGTCAGCAGCTTGGACGGATTCTATGGCTACACCTTC
j_gene: TRBJ2-5; abundance: few; len: 14; v_gene: TRBV9; d_gene: NA; CDR3aa: CASSVASRVETQYF; CDR3nt: TGTGCCAGCAGCGTAGCGTCCAGGGTCGAGACCCAGTACTTC
j_gene: TRBJ1-2; abundance: many; len: 14; v_gene: TRBV18; d_gene: NA; CDR3aa: CASSPSDGPYGYTF; CDR3nt: TGTGCCAGCTCACCATCCGACGGCCCCTATGGCTACACCTTC
j_gene: TRBJ1-4; abundance: NA; len: 15; v_gene: TRBV7-9; d_gene: TRBD1; CDR3aa: CASSYPTGPSEKLFF; CDR3nt: TGTGCCAGCAGCTACCCGACAGGGCCGTCTGAAAAACTGTTTTTT
j_gene: TRBJ2-7; abundance: NA; len: 15; v_gene: TRBV11-3; d_gene: NA; CDR3aa: CASSLGRDNSYEQYF; CDR3nt: TGTGCCAGCAGCTTAGGAAGGGACAATTCCTACGAGCAGTACTTC
j_gene: TRBJ1-1; abundance: few; len: 14; v_gene: TRBV20-1; d_gene: NA; CDR3aa: CSARDATLNTEAFF; CDR3nt: TGCAGTGCTAGAGATGCTACTTTGAACACTGAAGCTTTCTTT
j_gene: TRBJ2-7; abundance: many; len: 17; v_gene: TRBV27; d_gene: TRBD2; CDR3aa: CASSLWVPGTSSYEQYF; CDR3nt: TGTGCCAGCAGTTTATGGGTTCCTGGGACTAGTTCCTACGAGCAGTACTTC
j_gene: TRBJ2-5; abundance: many; len: 14; v_gene: TRBV20-1; d_gene: NA; CDR3aa: CSARDAAGMETQYF; CDR3nt: TGCAGTGCTAGAGATGCGGCAGGGATGGAGACCCAGTACTTC
j_gene: TRBJ2-2; abundance: few; len: 13; v_gene: TRBV6-1; d_gene: TRBD2; CDR3aa: CASKSGGFGELFF; CDR3nt: TGTGCCAGCAAATCGGGGGGATTCGGGGAGCTGTTTTTT
j_gene: TRBJ2-1; abundance: NA; len: 21; v_gene: TRBV16; d_gene: NA; CDR3aa: CASSLSVLIGDGYYVYNEQFF; CDR3nt: TGTGCCAGCAGCCTCTCCGTTCTCATCGGGGACGGCTACTATGTTTACAATGAGCAGTTCTTC
j_gene: TRBJ1-4; abundance: few; len: 15; v_gene: TRBV2; d_gene: NA; CDR3aa: CASRYGLQPNEKLFF; CDR3nt: TGTGCCAGCAGATATGGTTTACAGCCTAATGAAAAACTGTTTTTT
j_gene: TRBJ2-7; abundance: few; len: 13; v_gene: TRBV20-1; d_gene: TRBD1; CDR3aa: CSARGQGFHEQYF; CDR3nt: TGCAGTGCTAGGGGACAGGGGTTCCACGAGCAGTACTTC
j_gene: TRBJ1-1; abundance: many; len: 15; v_gene: TRBV6-1; d_gene: TRBD1; CDR3aa: CASSDYGQGNAEAFF; CDR3nt: TGTGCCAGCAGTGACTACGGACAGGGCAACGCTGAAGCTTTCTTT
j_gene: TRBJ1-5; abundance: many; len: 12; v_gene: TRBV12-3/TRBV12-4; d_gene: NA; CDR3aa: CASSKPAQPQHF; CDR3nt: TGTGCCAGCAGCAAACCGGCGCAGCCCCAGCATTTT
j_gene: TRBJ2-1; abundance: many; len: 17; v_gene: TRBV5-4; d_gene: NA; CDR3aa: CASSSKGGRGLYNEQFF; CDR3nt: TGTGCCAGCAGCTCCAAGGGTGGGCGTGGGCTGTACAATGAGCAGTTCTTC
j_gene: TRBJ1-1; abundance: many; len: 12; v_gene: TRBV30; d_gene: NA; CDR3aa: CAWSVGPTGAFF; CDR3nt: TGTGCCTGGAGTGTGGGACCCACGGGAGCTTTCTTT
j_gene: TRBJ2-7; abundance: NA; len: 13; v_gene: TRBV4-1; d_gene: NA; CDR3aa: CASSQQGGGEQYF; CDR3nt: TGCGCCAGCAGCCAACAGGGAGGGGGCGAGCAGTACTTC
j_gene: TRBJ2-3; abundance: NA; len: 14; v_gene: TRBV10-3; d_gene: TRBD1; CDR3aa: CAIRSASPTGGSHF; CDR3nt: TGTGCCATCAGAAGTGCATCTCCCACAGGGGGATCCCATTTT
j_gene: TRBJ2-1; abundance: few; len: 13; v_gene: TRBV12-3/TRBV12-4; d_gene: NA; CDR3aa: CASSLVSQFEQFF; CDR3nt: TGTGCCAGCAGTTTAGTGTCCCAATTCGAGCAGTTCTTC
j_gene: TRBJ2-5; abundance: many; len: 16; v_gene: TRBV7-8; d_gene: NA; CDR3aa: CASSRFLGGLQETQYF; CDR3nt: TGTGCCAGCAGCCGTTTCTTAGGAGGCCTCCAAGAGACCCAGTACTTC